The 32 T cell receptor beta chains below all came from one sample that was sequenced in a study of beta chain features in type 1 diabetes. Findings of the study overall: Within each of all four CD4+ subsets, Type 1 diabetes patients had TCRB CDR3s that were moderately but significantly shorter.

These receptors' antigens are unknown. Isolated RNA was reverse transcribed in full, so expressed TCRB transcripts were sequenced. Profiling relied on immunoSEQ multiplex PCR, and the TCRdb table lists in-frame clones only, not all of them. The profile covers 250,000 to 350,000 clones, with 13% to 15% appearing a single time and around 0.016% taken by the ten largest. Sequences were obtained from naive CD4+ T cells from blood. The source of these receptors is a young man with type 1 diabetes.

This clone was recorded a few times. This chain links TRBV6-6 with TRBJ2-1; 15 bases map to TRBD2. CDR1 is MNHNY, CDR2 SVGAGI, per germline (reference sequence). V lost 6 bases and J lost 7; bases outside the gene matches: 7. CDR3 size: 16 residues. The CDR3 is CASSGLAGGGVNEQFF. The DNA of the CDR3 is TGTGCCAGCAGCGGACTAGCGGGAGGGGGAGTGAATGAGCAGTTCTTC.

This sequence joins TRBV5-1 and TRBJ2-3; 8 positions agree with TRBD1. Germline V gene lookup returns CDR1 SGHRS and CDR2 YFSETQ. Trimming cost V 4 bases and J 0 bases; bases outside gene matches: 10. The CDR3 totals 17 residues. CDR3 protein: CASSVYPGQGSTDTQYF. CDR3 coding DNA: TGCGCCAGCAGCGTGTACCCCGGACAGGGAAGCACAGATACGCAGTATTTT. Full variable domain (rest looked up from reference TRBV5-1 and TRBJ2-3): KAGVTQTPRYLIKTRGQQVTLSCSPISGHRSVSWYQQTPGQGLQFLFEYFSETQRNKGNFPGRFSGRQFSNSRSEMNVSTLELGDSALYLCASSVYPGQGSTDTQYFGPGTRLTVL.

In its sample, this clone was seen a few times. The V gene is TRBV30, the J gene TRBJ1-5; the D gene is possibly TRBD1 (6 bases). V was shortened by 5 bases and J by 7 bases, with 15 bases between the two germline ends. The V gene's germline CDR1 is GTSNPN and CDR2 SVGIG (reference sequence). The CDR3 is made up of 13 amino acids. The CDR3 loop is CAWDRGGEQPQHF. For the CDR3, the DNA is TGTGCCTGGGACCGAGGGGGGGAACAGCCCCAGCATTTT.

V gene TRBV4-1 combines with J gene TRBJ2-1; 10 bases map to TRBD2. The V segment lost 1 base and the J segment 5 bases; nucleotides outside the gene matches: 14. The CDR3 extends over 19 amino acids. Looked up from germline, CDR1 is MGHRA and CDR2 is YSYEKL. CDR3 protein: CASSQGRLAGASTHNEQFF. CDR3 bases: TGCGCCAGCAGCCAAGGTCGGCTAGCGGGAGCCTCTACCCACAATGAGCAGTTCTTC.

This clone was observed a handful of times. V gene TRBV27 combines with J gene TRBJ2-6; TRBD1 is a possible D gene (6 bases). The germline V and J ends were trimmed by 5 bases and 1 base, with 9 bases remaining between them. Per germline, CDR1 MNHEY and CDR2 SMNVEV (reference sequence). CDR3 length equals 15 residues. For the CDR3, the DNA is TGTGCCAGCAGTCGGGGACAATCTGGGGCCAACGTCCTGACTTTC. Encoded protein: CASSRGQSGANVLTF.

This sequence joins TRBV7-9 and TRBJ2-6, with D uncertain. Germline V gene lookup returns CDR1 SEHNR and CDR2 FQNEAQ (reference sequence). Trimming left V 2 bases short and J 4 bases short, with 9 bases between. This CDR3 region has 15 residues. CDR3 amino acids: CASSLSPSGANVLTF. Written as DNA, the CDR3 is TGTGCCAGCAGCTTATCCCCGTCGGGGGCCAACGTCCTGACTTTC.

A note on this clone: This sample includes further DNA sequences coding for the same CDR3. The chain joins TRBV6-1 to TRBJ2-3; TRBD2 is a possible D gene (5 bases). V was trimmed by 2 bases and J by 0 bases, leaving 9 bases between them. The CDR3 has 15 residues. Germline lookup yields CDR1 MNHNS and CDR2 SASEGT. The CDR3 DNA reads as TGTGCCAGCAGTGAAATCGGCGGGAGCACAGATACGCAGTATTTT. Amino acid sequence: CASSEIGGSTDTQYF.

V usage is TRBV9 and J usage is TRBJ2-2; 7 nucleotides line up with TRBD1. Losses at the gene ends were 1 base for V and 6 bases for J; bases not matched to a gene: 0. This CDR3 is built from 13 residues. The germline V gene encodes CDR1 SGDLS and CDR2 YYNGEE. Here the CDR3 reads CASSVQGAGELFF. The CDR3 bases are TGTGCCAGCAGCGTACAGGGGGCCGGGGAGCTGTTTTTT.

This clone was observed a handful of times. The J gene is TRBJ2-1, the V gene TRBV5-4, with 12 bases lining up with TRBD2. Per germline, CDR1 SGHNT and CDR2 YYREEE (reference sequence). With V trimmed by 4 bases and J by 8 bases, 4 bases remained unmatched. This CDR3 contains 14 residues. The CDR3 sequence is CASSRTSGDHEQFF. The DNA of the CDR3 is TGTGCCAGCAGCCGGACTAGCGGGGACCATGAGCAGTTCTTC.

This clone was observed a handful of times. The CDR3 nucleotides are TGCGCCAGCAGCCAAGAAGGGAGTGAAAAACTGTTTTTT. Encoded protein: CASSQEGSEKLFF. V is TRBV4-3 and J is TRBJ1-4; D is unresolved. V lost 0 bases to trimming and J lost 7 bases, with 6 bases between them. Germline values: CDR1 LGHNA, CDR2 YSLEER. CDR3 size: 13 residues.

This clone was observed a handful of times. The chain is built from TRBV5-1 and TRBJ1-2, with D maybe TRBD1 (5 bases). Between the trimmed V and J ends, which lost 0 bases and 3 bases, there was a span of 15 bases. The CDR3 is made up of 16 amino acids. CDR1 is SGHRS and CDR2 is YFSETQ in the germline V gene. The CDR3 nucleotides are TGCGCCAGCAGCTTGGCGGCGGGGCTTGTCGACTATGGCTACACCTTC. Residues: CASSLAAGLVDYGYTF.

The chain employs TRBV9 and TRBJ2-1; TRBD1 might be the D (5 bases). V was pared by 4 bases and J by 5 bases, with 10 bases between. The length of the CDR3 is 13 residues. CDR1 and CDR2 (germline): SGDLS, YYNGEE. CDR3 nucleotide sequence: TGTGCCAGCAGCCCCAGGGCTGACAATGAGCAGTTCTTC. This gives the protein CASSPRADNEQFF.

This clone was counted a few times. The genes are TRBV7-9 and TRBJ2-2, with D possibly matching TRBD1 (5 bases). Looked up from germline, CDR1 is SEHNR and CDR2 is FQNEAQ (reference sequence). With 2 bases removed from V and 3 bases from J, the gap between germline ends came to 10 bases. The CDR3 has 15 residues. CDR3 residues: CASSLKGVDTGELFF. DNA for the CDR3: TGTGCCAGCAGCTTAAAAGGGGTTGACACCGGGGAGCTGTTTTTT.

CDR3 sequence (DNA): TGCAGCGCACGAGGGTCTGGGAGGAATCAGCCCCAGCATTTT. This sequence encodes CSARGSGRNQPQHF. The rearrangement uses TRBV29-1 and TRBJ1-5; D ambiguous. The CDR3 has 14 amino acids. The V end lost 7 bases, the J end lost 4 bases, and 17 bases lay between the germline ends. CDR1 is SQVTM and CDR2 is ANQGSEA in the germline V gene.

This clone was seen more than once but under ten times. The J gene is TRBJ1-5, the V gene TRBV19, with a weak D call TRBD1 (6 bases). The CDR3 is 17 amino acids. Trimming cost V 3 bases and J 0 bases, with 15 bases left between them. Germline values: CDR1 LNHDA, CDR2 SQIVND (reference sequence). The CDR3 DNA follows: TGTGCCAGTAGTATTTTGTTGGCAGGGGATAGCAATCAGCCCCAGCATTTT. The encoded protein is CASSILLAGDSNQPQHF.

The chain couples TRBV10-3 to TRBJ2-2; the D gene is possibly TRBD1 (6 bases). Germline loops: CDR1 ENHRY, CDR2 SYGVKD. V gave up 7 bases and J gave up 3 bases, with 9 bases separating them. The CDR3 contains 13 residues. CDR3 sequence reads: CAIMGADTGELFF. The CDR3 nucleotides read TGTGCCATCATGGGGGCTGACACCGGGGAGCTGTTTTTT.

The V gene is TRBV2, the J gene TRBJ2-1; tentative D call: TRBD1 (6 bases). Trimming stripped 0 bases from V and 9 bases from J, with 18 bases between. In germline, CDR1 is SNHLY, CDR2 FYNNEI. There are 16 residues in the CDR3. CDR3 protein: CASSEAQNRVLGEQFF. DNA for the CDR3: TGTGCCAGCAGTGAAGCGCAGAACAGGGTATTAGGTGAGCAGTTCTTC.

This chain uses TRBV9 with TRBJ2-4; tentative D call: TRBD1 (6 bases). This CDR3 spans 15 amino acids. Germline V gives CDR1 SGDLS, CDR2 YYNGEE. V lost 3 bases to trimming and J lost 12 bases, with 22 bases between them. The CDR3 reads CASSATGPSRITQYF. The CDR3 region has the DNA TGTGCCAGCAGCGCAACAGGGCCCAGTAGGATTACTCAGTACTTC.

Only a few counts were recorded for this clone. The V and J genes are TRBV5-1 and TRBJ1-4, with 8 bases that match TRBD1. This CDR3 has 14 residues. Germline values: CDR1 SGHRS, CDR2 YFSETQ. The V gene end was trimmed by 3 bases and the J gene end by 7 bases; junction bases not matched to a gene: 5. DNA of the CDR3: TGCGCCAGCAGCTCCGGACAGGGAAGTGAAAAACTGTTTTTT. The encoded protein is CASSSGQGSEKLFF.

The V and J genes are TRBV23-1 and TRBJ2-7; weak D call: TRBD2 (6 bases). TRBV23-1 is reported as an ORF; its role is uncertain. The CDR3 consists of 15 residues. V lost 4 bases and J 0 bases, leaving 13 bases between the germline ends. CDR3 DNA: TGCGCCAGCAGTCTTCCTAGCGCGAGCTCCTACGAGCAGTACTTC. Encoded protein: CASSLPSASSYEQYF.

The V gene is TRBV5-1, the J gene TRBJ2-5; perhaps TRBD2 as D (6 bases). Gene TRBJ2-7 matches the end of the DNA better, so the J call may be wrong. The germline CDR1 and CDR2 sequences are SGHRS and YFSETQ. CDR3 size: 14 residues. The DNA of the CDR3 is TGCGCCAGCAGCTGGGACTCTGAGGGGCCCGAGCAGTACTTC. It yields the protein CASSWDSEGPEQYF.

This clone was detected only a few times. This chain connects TRBV5-1 to TRBJ2-7; TRBD1 agrees at 7 bases. CDR3 length: 13 amino acids. J was trimmed by 6 bases and V by 2 bases; bases with no gene match: 5. The germline V gene has CDR1 SGHRS and CDR2 YFSETQ. CDR3 sequence reads: CASSFGTAPEQYF. The CDR3 bases are TGCGCCAGCAGCTTTGGGACAGCACCCGAGCAGTACTTC. Together with reference TRBV5-1 and TRBJ2-7, the CDR3 gives the full variable domain: KAGVTQTPRYLIKTRGQQVTLSCSPISGHRSVSWYQQTPGQGLQFLFEYFSETQRNKGNFPGRFSGRQFSNSRSEMNVSTLELGDSALYLCASSFGTAPEQYFGPGTRLTVT.

CDR3: CASSLGQGHTIYF. The CDR3 region has the DNA TGCGCCAGCAGCCTGGGACAGGGTCACACCATATATTTT. This sequence joins TRBV5-1 and TRBJ1-3; 9 positions match TRBD1. Germline values: CDR1 SGHRS, CDR2 YFSETQ. Unmatched junction bases numbered 4, after V lost 4 bases and J lost 8 bases. This CDR3 has 13 residues.

This rearrangement joins TRBV2 to TRBJ1-4; no clear D gene. The CDR3 is 14 amino acids. The germline gives CDR1 SNHLY, CDR2 FYNNEI. Trimming removed 7 bases at V and 5 bases at J, with 14 bases between. The CDR3 DNA follows: TGTGCCAGCAAGCCCGGGAACCTAAATGAAAAACTGTTTTTT. Translated: CASKPGNLNEKLFF.

The sample holds one count of this clone. This CDR3 reads CASSLAGRDTEAFF. CDR3 coding DNA: TGTGCCAGCAGCTTGGCCGGGCGGGACACTGAAGCTTTCTTT. V usage is TRBV5-4 and J usage is TRBJ1-1; D is ambiguous. Germline lookup yields CDR1 SGHNT and CDR2 YYREEE (reference sequence). The CDR3 totals 14 residues. Trimming pared 0 bases from V and 3 bases from J, leaving 9 bases between.

The gene calls are TRBV5-1 and TRBJ2-3; 9 nucleotides line up with TRBD2. V trimming: 1 base; J trimming: 2 bases; junction bases outside the gene matches: 5. Germline CDR1 is SGHRS and CDR2 is YFSETQ. The length of the CDR3 is 16 residues. The CDR3 nucleotides are TGCGCCAGCAGCTTGTCGACTAGCGGTCACACAGATACGCAGTATTTT. Translated: CASSLSTSGHTDTQYF.

This clone has just a few counts. The chain carries TRBV28 and TRBJ1-1, with 8 bases matching TRBD1. The V gene's germline CDR1 is MDHEN and CDR2 SYDVKM. This CDR3 spans 11 amino acids. The V gene end was trimmed by 2 bases and the J gene end by 11 bases; junction bases not matched to a gene: 1. The CDR3: CASSLGQGAFF. The CDR3 DNA follows: TGTGCCAGCAGTTTAGGACAGGGCGCTTTCTTT.

The chain joins TRBV28 to TRBJ1-1; 7 bases are a match to TRBD1. Germline trimming cut 4 bases from V and 11 bases from J; bases unmatched to any gene: 7. This CDR3 has 12 residues. Germline V CDR1 and CDR2: MDHEN, SYDVKM. The CDR3 reads CASSSRQGSAFF. CDR3 in DNA: TGTGCCAGCAGTTCACGACAGGGATCCGCTTTCTTT.

This clone was seen a few times. The chain uses TRBV29-1 and TRBJ2-5; 8 positions agree with TRBD2. The CDR3 length is 16 residues. The V gene's germline CDR1 is SQVTM and CDR2 ANQGSEA. V lost 4 bases to trimming and J lost 2 bases; unmatched junction nucleotides: 12. CDR3 sequence: CSVVPSLLAAQETQYF. The CDR3 nucleotides read TGCAGCGTTGTTCCCTCCTTACTAGCGGCTCAAGAGACCCAGTACTTC.

The rearrangement joins TRBV11-1 to TRBJ2-1; D is perhaps TRBD2 (5 bases). V lost 3 bases to trimming and J lost 12 bases, with 15 bases between them. Per germline, CDR1 SGHAT and CDR2 FQDESV (reference sequence). The CDR3 covers 13 residues. The CDR3 sequence: CASSFTLGEGQFF. Written as DNA, the CDR3 is TGTGCCAGCAGCTTTACGCTGGGAGAAGGGCAGTTCTTC. Complete variable domain (other parts from reference TRBV11-1 and TRBJ2-1): EAEVAQSPRYKITEKSQAVAFWCDPISGHATLYWYRQILGQGPELLVQFQDESVVDDSQLPKDRFSAERLKGVDSTLKIQPAELGDSAMYLCASSFTLGEGQFFGPGTRLTVL.

The chain uses TRBV7-3 and TRBJ2-5; TRBD2 aligns across 11 bases. The V gene's germline CDR1 is SGHTA and CDR2 FQGTGA. This CDR3 spans 15 amino acids. Trimming removed 1 base from V and 4 bases from J; junction bases left unmatched: 2. DNA for the CDR3: TGTGCCAGCAGCTTAAGTCTAGCGGGAGGAGAGACCCAGTACTTC. This encodes CASSLSLAGGETQYF.

This clone was seen a few times. The chain joins TRBV7-2 to TRBJ1-3; no definite D call. The germline V and J ends were trimmed by 4 bases and 4 bases, with 5 bases remaining between them. This CDR3 comprises 12 residues. CDR1 and CDR2 from the germline V gene are SGHTA and FQGNSA. CDR3 sequence reads: CASSSQGNTIYF. The CDR3 nucleotides read TGTGCCAGCAGCTCACAAGGAAACACCATATATTTT.